This T cell receptor beta chain appears in the sequencing data of a study of blood T cell repertoires in COVID-19. Overall study context: Collection of acute and convalescent COVID-19 samples took place in the United States, Italy and Spain. T cells, B-cell-depleted T cells, or PBMCs provided the cDNA or gDNA that served as material.

As handled by the study authors: From reference gene primer amplification, estimates of nucleated cell counts were derived. The table came from immunoSEQ multiplex PCR; TCRdb's copy has only in-frame clones and leaves some out. That table supplies the V and J calls and clone size; D and trimming were determined from the DNA. The table shows more than 40,000 clones, with about nine tenths occurring only once. Sequencing was performed on peripheral blood. The sequence came from a man aged 65 to 79 with acute or convalescent COVID-19.

CDR3 sequence reads: CASSLALAGGDEETQYF. CDR3 DNA sequence: TGCGCCAGCAGCTTAGCACTAGCGGGGGGTGATGAAGAGACCCAGTACTTC. The gene calls are TRBV5-1 and TRBJ2-5; TRBD2 matches 12 bases. CDR1 and CDR2 (germline): SGHRS, YFSETQ. The CDR3 consists of 17 residues. Trimming took 2 bases from V and 3 from J; bases not matched to a gene: 8. Based on the CDR3 plus reference TRBV5-1 and TRBJ2-5, the full variable domain is KAGVTQTPRYLIKTRGQQVTLSCSPISGHRSVSWYQQTPGQGLQFLFEYFSETQRNKGNFPGRFSGRQFSNSRSEMNVSTLELGDSALYLCASSLALAGGDEETQYFGPGTRLLVL.